This TCR beta chain was found in a study of blood T cell repertoires in COVID-19. The wider study: Sample material is recorded as cDNA or gDNA derived from T cells, B-cell-depleted T cells, or PBMCs.

As handled by the study authors: Cell counts per sample came from amplifying reference gene primers. The assay was immunoSEQ multiplex PCR, and TCRdb's table has in-frame clones only and misses some. The DNA gave D and trimming, while V, J and clone size come from that table. The sample consists of around 92,000 clones, 75% to 85% of them appearing once. From germline, CDR1 is MDHEN and CDR2 SYDVKM. Trimming stripped 5 bases from V and 2 bases from J, with 9 bases between. CDR3 length: 13 amino acids. The material sequenced was peripheral blood. V is TRBV28 and J is TRBJ2-5, with D unresolved. This receptor was taken from an elderly woman with acute or convalescent COVID-19. CDR3 sequence (DNA): TGTGCCAGCAGTCATCAGATACAAGAGACCCAGTACTTC. Amino acid sequence: CASSHQIQETQYF. The entire variable domain, with the rest obtained from reference TRBV28 and TRBJ2-5, is as follows: DVKVTQSSRYLVKRTGEKVFLECVQDMDHENMFWYRQDPGLGLRLIYFSYDVKMKEKGDIPEGYSVSREKKERFSLILESASTNQTSMYLCASSHQIQETQYFGPGTRLLVL.